What follows are 22 T cell receptor beta chains derived from one specimen sequenced in a study of OX40 agonist ivuxolimab in advanced cancers. Repertoires were generated with immunoSEQ multiplex PCR, while TCRdb's copy carries only in-frame clones and drops some. This sample carries over 85,000 clones, under 90% of them seen once, and the ten largest clones take 1% to 1.3%. This specimen was CD4+ or CD8+ T cells sorted from blood, taken in a trial of the OX40 agonist ivuxolimab. The receptors stem from an adult with an advanced solid tumor such as melanoma, head and neck, liver or kidney cancer.

This chain uses TRBV7-9 with TRBJ2-7; 7 bases agree with TRBD2. CDR1 is SEHNR, CDR2 FQNEAQ, per germline (reference sequence). This CDR3 has 16 amino acids. The J segment lost 1 base and the V segment lost 1 base, leaving 7 bases of the junction unmatched. This CDR3 reads CASSLERGRGSYEQYF. The CDR3 bases are TGTGCCAGCAGCTTAGAGCGGGGAAGAGGTTCCTACGAGCAGTACTTC.

V is TRBV5-6 and J is TRBJ2-7; D unclear. CDR1 and CDR2 (germline): SGHDT, YYEEEE. This CDR3 is 12 amino acids long. Trimming removed 3 bases at V and 2 bases at J, with 6 bases between. DNA of the CDR3: TGTGCCAGCAGCTCCGGGCCCTACGAGCAGTACTTC. Encoded protein: CASSSGPYEQYF.

The CDR3 spells CASTWGGRADTQYF. CDR3 sequence (DNA): TGTGCCAGCACTTGGGGGGGCCGAGCAGATACGCAGTATTTT. The rearrangement joins TRBV6-6 to TRBJ2-3, with D maybe TRBD2 (7 bases). Germline V CDR1 and CDR2: MNHNY, SVGAGI (reference sequence). Trimming pared 7 bases from V and 4 bases from J, leaving 15 bases between. The CDR3 consists of 14 residues.

This rearrangement joins TRBV28 to TRBJ1-2; D unclear. CDR1 MDHEN and CDR2 SYDVKM come from the germline V gene. The V end lost 3 bases, the J end lost 6 bases, and 14 bases lay between the germline ends. The CDR3 has 14 residues. The CDR3 nucleotides read TGTGCCAGCAGTTTGGACTTAAACCGGGATGGCTACACCTTC. Translation: CASSLDLNRDGYTF.

This clone appeared once. The gene calls are TRBV19 and TRBJ2-3, with 12 bases aligning to TRBD1. The length of the CDR3 is 17 residues. Germline V CDR1 and CDR2: LNHDA, SQIVND (reference sequence). Losses at the gene ends were 8 bases for V and 4 bases for J; bases not matched to a gene: 13. CDR3 residues: CASGRGQGAGGPDTQYF. CDR3 nucleotides: TGTGCCAGTGGTAGGGGACAGGGGGCCGGAGGGCCAGATACGCAGTATTTT.

The V and J genes are TRBV5-8 and TRBJ2-6; TRBD1 matches 7 bases. V was clipped by 4 bases and J by 0 bases; unmatched bases: 4. Germline assignment: CDR1 SGHTS and CDR2 YDEGEE. This CDR3 spans 16 amino acids. This CDR3 reads CASSLGQYSGANVLTF. CDR3 DNA sequence: TGTGCCAGCAGCCTGGGACAGTACTCTGGGGCCAACGTCCTGACTTTC. Drawing the rest from reference TRBV5-8 and TRBJ2-6, the complete variable domain is EAGVTQSPTHLIKTRGQQATLRCSPISGHTSVYWYQQALGLGLQFLLWYDEGEERNRGNFPPRFSGRQFPNYSSELNVNALELEDSALYLCASSLGQYSGANVLTFGAGSRLTVL.

The genes are TRBV5-5 and TRBJ2-7, with D hard to call. Trimming took 4 bases from V and 5 from J, leaving 7 bases between them. This CDR3 spans 11 amino acids. Germline V CDR1 and CDR2: SGHKS, YYEKEE (reference sequence). The CDR3 DNA is TGTGCCAGCAGCATATTAGACGAGCAGTACTTC. This gives the protein CASSILDEQYF.

CDR3 sequence (DNA): TGTGCCAGCAGTTTATCGACAGGGCCGAGCTCCTATAATTCACCCCTCCACTTT. It specifies CASSLSTGPSSYNSPLHF. The V gene is TRBV28, the J gene TRBJ1-6; 7 bases are a match to TRBD1. The CDR3 runs to 18 residues. Germline CDR1 reads MDHEN; CDR2 reads SYDVKM. The V gene end was trimmed by 1 base and the J gene end by 0 bases; junction bases not matched to a gene: 6.

The chain is built from TRBV4-3 and TRBJ1-1; 8 bases agree with TRBD1. The CDR3 loop spans 15 amino acids. CDR1 and CDR2 from the germline V gene are LGHNA and YSLEER. The ends lost 0 bases at V and 6 bases at J; junction bases unmatched: 6. CDR3 DNA: TGCGCCAGCAGCCAAGATACAGGGGGATCGGCTGAAGCTTTCTTT. It yields the protein CASSQDTGGSAEAFF.

The J gene is TRBJ2-7, the V gene TRBV5-6; maybe TRBD2 (5 bases). Per the germline V gene, CDR1 is SGHDT and CDR2 is YYEEEE. CDR3 size: 12 residues. Trimming cost V 4 bases and J 7 bases, with 12 bases left between them. This chain's CDR3 is CASSIGLGEQYF. For the CDR3, the DNA is TGTGCCAGCAGCATAGGACTGGGGGAGCAGTACTTC.

The V gene is TRBV28, the J gene TRBJ1-1; D is unclear. CDR3 length: 11 amino acids. Germline values: CDR1 MDHEN, CDR2 SYDVKM. Trimming cost V 4 bases and J 10 bases, with 10 bases left between them. CDR3 bases: TGTGCCAGCAGTTGGCGCTTGGGAGCTTTCTTT. Amino acids: CASSWRLGAFF. The full variable domain, in which reference TRBV28 and TRBJ1-1 provide the parts outside the CDR3, is DVKVTQSSRYLVKRTGEKVFLECVQDMDHENMFWYRQDPGLGLRLIYFSYDVKMKEKGDIPEGYSVSREKKERFSLILESASTNQTSMYLCASSWRLGAFFGQGTRLTVV.

The V gene is TRBV5-1, the J gene TRBJ2-7; D gene ambiguous. CDR1 is SGHRS and CDR2 is YFSETQ in the germline V gene. The germline V and J ends were trimmed by 0 bases and 7 bases, with 5 bases remaining between them. This CDR3 is built from 11 residues. CDR3 coding DNA: TGCGCCAGCAGCTTGGGTACGGAGCAGTACTTC. Encoded protein: CASSLGTEQYF.

This clone was detected once. The chain couples TRBV5-1 to TRBJ2-5; D gene ambiguous. Looked up from germline, CDR1 is SGHRS and CDR2 is YFSETQ. This CDR3 is built from 14 residues. Trimming removed 0 bases from V and 5 bases from J, with 11 bases in between. The CDR3 loop is CASSLVSGTETQYF. The DNA for the CDR3 is TGCGCCAGCAGCTTGGTTTCCGGCACGGAGACCCAGTACTTC.

The chain has TRBV2 and TRBJ2-1; TRBD2 aligns across 11 bases. The CDR3 loop spans 17 amino acids. In germline, CDR1 is SNHLY, CDR2 FYNNEI. Trimming took 2 bases from V and 6 from J; bases not matched to a gene: 9. The DNA of the CDR3 is TGTGCCAGCAGTGAACTAGCGGGGGGCCAGGTGATCAATGAGCAGTTCTTC. Its protein is CASSELAGGQVINEQFF.

This sequence joins TRBV25-1 and TRBJ2-3; weak D call: TRBD1 (6 bases). The V gene's germline CDR1 is MGHDK and CDR2 SYGVNS. This CDR3 region has 13 residues. V was trimmed by 10 bases and J by 3 bases, leaving 14 bases between them. CDR3 sequence reads: CATLFQGTDTQYF. Here the CDR3 DNA reads TGTGCCACCCTCTTCCAGGGGACAGATACGCAGTATTTT.

The chain uses TRBV10-1 and TRBJ2-3; 7 bases are shared with TRBD2. Germline V gene lookup returns CDR1 WNHNN and CDR2 SYGVQD (reference sequence). The trim removed 6 bases at V and 1 base at J, leaving 10 bases unmatched. The CDR3 extends over 16 amino acids. CDR3 in amino acids: CASSPFLAGGTDTQYF. CDR3 sequence (DNA): TGCGCCAGCAGCCCATTCTTAGCGGGCGGCACAGATACGCAGTATTTT.

The chain recombines TRBV6-1 with TRBJ2-7; TRBD2 is a possible D gene (7 bases). Germline V gene data show CDR1 as MNHNS and CDR2 as SASEGT. V was clipped by 6 bases and J by 4 bases, with 16 bases between them. The CDR3 is 14 amino acids. DNA of the CDR3: TGTGCCAGCAGCTGGGGGGGCGCGGGGTACGAGCAGTACGTC. Translating it yields CASSWGGAGYEQYV.

This clone was observed once. The chain employs TRBV21-1 and TRBJ2-7. TRBV21-1 is recorded as a pseudogene. The CDR3 covers 14 residues. CDR3 bases: TGTGCCAGCAGCAGAGGGACGGCGAAGTACGAGCAGTACGTC. This sequence encodes CASSRGTAKYEQYV.

The rearrangement links TRBV9 to TRBJ1-4; 10 bases agree with TRBD1. CDR1 SGDLS and CDR2 YYNGEE come from the germline V gene. The junction had 3 bases not matched to a gene; V was cut back by 2 bases and J by 8 bases. The CDR3 extends over 14 amino acids. The CDR3 coding sequence is TGTGCCAGCAGCGTCCCGGGACAGGGGGAAAAACTGTTTTTT. Its protein product is CASSVPGQGEKLFF.

This clone was found once. The V gene is TRBV2, the J gene TRBJ1-5; D gene uncertain. CDR3 size: 15 residues. CDR1 is SNHLY, CDR2 FYNNEI, per germline. Trimming removed 4 bases at V and 0 bases at J, with 10 bases between. CDR3 sequence (DNA): TGTGCCAGCAGTGCTGAAGCTTATAGCAATCAGCCCCAGCATTTT. Translation gives CASSAEAYSNQPQHF. Drawing the rest from reference TRBV2 and TRBJ1-5, the complete variable domain is EPEVTQTPSHQVTQMGQEVILRCVPISNHLYFYWYRQILGQKVEFLVSFYNNEISEKSEIFDDQFSVERPDGSNFTLKIRSTKLEDSAMYFCASSAEAYSNQPQHFGDGTRLSIL.

The chain recombines TRBV9 with TRBJ1-1; no definite D call. CDR1 and CDR2 (germline): SGDLS, YYNGEE. Trimming left V 5 bases short and J 1 base short, with 6 bases between. This CDR3 has 12 amino acids. The chain's CDR3 is CASSGENTEAFF. In DNA form, the CDR3 reads TGTGCCAGCAGTGGCGAGAACACTGAAGCTTTCTTT.

This clone was seen once. The chain employs TRBV6-5 and TRBJ1-3, with a weak D call TRBD1 (6 bases). From germline, CDR1 is MNHEY and CDR2 SVGAGI. The CDR3 is made up of 16 amino acids. Deletions cut 0 bases from V and 3 bases from J, with 12 bases between. The CDR3 DNA sequence: TGTGCCAGCAGTTACTCGGTGGGGGCTGATGGAAACACCATATATTTT. Its protein product is CASSYSVGADGNTIYF.